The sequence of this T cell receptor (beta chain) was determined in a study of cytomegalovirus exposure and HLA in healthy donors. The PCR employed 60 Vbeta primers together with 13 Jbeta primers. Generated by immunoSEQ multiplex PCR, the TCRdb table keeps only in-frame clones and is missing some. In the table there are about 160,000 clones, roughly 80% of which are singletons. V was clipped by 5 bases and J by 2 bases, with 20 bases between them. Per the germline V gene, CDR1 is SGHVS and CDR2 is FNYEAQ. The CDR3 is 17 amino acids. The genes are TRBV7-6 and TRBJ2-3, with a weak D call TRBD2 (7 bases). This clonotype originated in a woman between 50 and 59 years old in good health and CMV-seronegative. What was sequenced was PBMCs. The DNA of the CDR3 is TGTGCCAGCAGCCTTAAGGTGGCGGGGGACATCACAGATACGCAGTATTTT. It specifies CASSLKVAGDITDTQYF.